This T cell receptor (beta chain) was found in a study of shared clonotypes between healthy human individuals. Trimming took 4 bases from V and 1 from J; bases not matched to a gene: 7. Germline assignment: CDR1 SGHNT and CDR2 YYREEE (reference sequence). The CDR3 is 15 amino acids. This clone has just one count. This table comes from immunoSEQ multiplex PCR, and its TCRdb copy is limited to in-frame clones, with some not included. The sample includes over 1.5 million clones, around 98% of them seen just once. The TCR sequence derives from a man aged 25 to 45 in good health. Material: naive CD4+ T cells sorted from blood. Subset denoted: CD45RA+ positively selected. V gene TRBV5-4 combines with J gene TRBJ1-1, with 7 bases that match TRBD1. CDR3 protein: CASSARRQGNTEAFF. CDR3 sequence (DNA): TGTGCCAGCAGCGCGCGAAGACAGGGGAACACTGAAGCTTTCTTT.